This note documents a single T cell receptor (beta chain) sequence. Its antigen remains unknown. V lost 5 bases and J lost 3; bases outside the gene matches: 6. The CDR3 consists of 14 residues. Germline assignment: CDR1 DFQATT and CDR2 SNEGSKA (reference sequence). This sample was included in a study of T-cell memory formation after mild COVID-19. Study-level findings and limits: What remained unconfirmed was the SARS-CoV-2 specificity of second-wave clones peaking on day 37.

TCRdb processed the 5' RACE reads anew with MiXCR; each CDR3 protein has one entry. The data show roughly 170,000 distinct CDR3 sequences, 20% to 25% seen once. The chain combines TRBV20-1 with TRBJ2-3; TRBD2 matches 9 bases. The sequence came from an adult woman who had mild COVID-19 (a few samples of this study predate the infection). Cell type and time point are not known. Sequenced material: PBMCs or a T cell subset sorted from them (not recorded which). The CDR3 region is CSAVLGLATDTQYF. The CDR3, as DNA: TGCAGTGCTGTCCTCGGACTAGCGACAGATACGCAGTATTTT.